What follows are 18 T cell receptor beta chains derived from one specimen sequenced in a study of spatial heterogeneity in lung cancer. Study results and caveats: Intratumoral expanded alpha and beta TCR counts were found to track tumor mutation counts.

These receptors' antigens are unknown. Stated time point: sample taken at primary tumor resection. TCRdb itself ran the 5' RACE reads through MiXCR, one entry per CDR3 protein. This sample has roughly 5,200 distinct CDR3 sequences; 7.5% to 10% occur once, and the top ten carry roughly a quarter. Here the sequenced sample was lung tumor tissue, taken at surgery. All receptors come from a female donor with early-stage non-small cell lung cancer.

This clonotype has more than one count but fewer than ten. This sequence joins TRBV2 and TRBJ2-3, with 7 bases that match TRBD2. The CDR3 extends over 15 amino acids. V gave up 4 bases and J gave up 6 bases; unmatched junction bases: 10. From germline, CDR1 is SNHLY and CDR2 FYNNEI. CDR3 residues: CASSGGLTFADTQYF. CDR3 nucleotides: TGTGCCAGCAGTGGGGGACTAACGTTTGCGGATACGCAGTATTTT.

In its sample, this clonotype was seen many times. The CDR3 spells CSARDGLAGGPVGETQYF. CDR3 in DNA: TGCAGTGCTAGAGATGGACTAGCGGGAGGGCCGGTAGGAGAGACCCAGTACTTC. The V gene is TRBV20-1, the J gene TRBJ2-5; 15 positions agree with TRBD2. With 0 bases clipped from V and 4 bases from J, the junction kept 9 bases outside the gene matches. The CDR3 runs to 18 residues. The germline V gene has CDR1 DFQATT and CDR2 SNEGSKA (reference sequence).

In its sample, this clonotype is medium-sized. This chain links TRBV6-6 with TRBJ2-1; 9 bases are a match to TRBD2. The CDR3 extends over 18 amino acids. Germline loops: CDR1 MNHNY, CDR2 SVGAGI (reference sequence). V trimming: 2 bases; J trimming: 0 bases; junction bases outside the gene matches: 8. The CDR3 protein is CASSYGGAGGPSYNEQFF. DNA for the CDR3: TGTGCCAGCAGTTACGGGGGAGCGGGAGGCCCCTCCTACAATGAGCAGTTCTTC.

By share of the sample, this clonotype is medium-sized. V usage is TRBV7-2 and J usage is TRBJ2-3; D not resolved. Per germline, CDR1 SGHTA and CDR2 FQGNSA. The CDR3 runs 12 residues. V was clipped by 6 bases and J by 0 bases, with 4 bases between them. The CDR3, as DNA: TGTGCCAGCAGATCTAGCACAGATACGCAGTATTTT. Translation: CASRSSTDTQYF.

By proportion, this clonotype is medium-sized. The chain uses TRBV23-1 and TRBJ1-5; D unresolved. TRBV23-1 is an ORF; its function is uncertain. The germline V and J ends were trimmed by 2 bases and 5 bases, with 10 bases remaining between them. The CDR3 runs to 14 residues. In DNA form, the CDR3 reads TGCGCCAGCAGTCAAAGTTCAGGTTATCAGCCCCAGCATTTT. Its translation: CASSQSSGYQPQHF.

A remark on this clonotype: Germline is not matched at one junction end, which may reflect a read error. This chain joins TRBV11-2 and TRBJ2-7, with no clear D. CDR1 and CDR2 (germline): SGHAT, FQNNGV. The CDR3 spans 15 residues. CDR3 bases: TGCGCCAGCACCAGCCCCCCCTTGACGTCGTCCGAGCAGTACTTC. Translating it yields CASTSPPLTSSEQYF.

This clonotype appeared many times. The chain carries TRBV27 and TRBJ2-1; 12 positions agree with TRBD1. CDR1 is MNHEY, CDR2 SMNVEV, per germline (reference sequence). The CDR3 spans 15 residues. After removal of 4 bases from V and 8 bases from J, the junction contained 6 bases not matched to a gene. The CDR3 DNA is TGTGCCAGCAGTTGGCCGGGACAGGGGGCCCATGAGCAGTTCTTC. Residues: CASSWPGQGAHEQFF.

A note on this clonotype: This may come from a read error, since a much larger clone is one base off. The gene calls are TRBV20-1 and TRBJ2-1; D is perhaps TRBD2 (6 bases). Germline lookup yields CDR1 DFQATT and CDR2 SNEGSKA (reference sequence). The CDR3 contains 14 residues. The V gene lost 6 bases and the J gene lost 4 bases, with 16 bases spanning the gap. CDR3 sequence reads: CSAPEGLGYNEQFF. For the CDR3, the DNA is TGCAGTGCCCCGGAGGGCCTGGGGTACAATGAGCAGTTCTTC.

This clonotype has more than one count but fewer than ten. This chain joins TRBV29-1 and TRBJ1-1; possibly TRBD1 for D (6 bases). The CDR3 loop spans 13 amino acids. Per germline, CDR1 SQVTM and CDR2 ANQGSEA. Trimming stripped 8 bases from V and 0 bases from J, with 13 bases between. CDR3 region: CSTGGGMNTEAFF. DNA of the CDR3: TGCAGCACCGGAGGGGGTATGAACACTGAAGCTTTCTTT.

This clonotype was recorded many times. The chain recombines TRBV28 with TRBJ2-1, with 10 bases identical to TRBD2. Per the germline V gene, CDR1 is MDHEN and CDR2 is SYDVKM. Unmatched junction bases numbered 4, after V lost 2 bases and J lost 6 bases. This CDR3 contains 15 residues. The CDR3 loop is CASSLSGRAVNEQFF. The CDR3 coding sequence is TGTGCCAGCAGTTTAAGCGGGAGGGCCGTCAATGAGCAGTTCTTC.

This clonotype is labeled as medium-sized. This chain uses TRBV28 with TRBJ2-3; 7 nucleotides line up with TRBD2. Germline assignment: CDR1 MDHEN and CDR2 SYDVKM. The length of the CDR3 is 14 residues. The ends lost 3 bases at V and 10 bases at J; junction bases unmatched: 10. Written as DNA, the CDR3 is TGTGCCAGCAGTTTCTCCTTGACTAGCACAGCGCAGTATTTT. Protein: CASSFSLTSTAQYF.

In its sample, this clonotype ranks as medium-sized. V gene TRBV5-6 combines with J gene TRBJ2-5, with 11 bases lining up with TRBD2. The J segment lost 2 bases and the V segment lost 4 bases, leaving 10 bases of the junction unmatched. Looked up from germline, CDR1 is SGHDT and CDR2 is YYEEEE. This CDR3 contains 17 residues. CDR3 DNA sequence: TGTGCCAGCAGCCAACTAGCGGGGGCCACCATGCAAGAGACCCAGTACTTC. Protein: CASSQLAGATMQETQYF.

The table lists this clonotype with many counts. The chain employs TRBV24-1 and TRBJ1-4; the D is unclear. Trimming left V 3 bases short and J 7 bases short, with 8 bases between. Germline CDR1 KGHDR, CDR2 SFDVKD. The CDR3 runs 13 residues. CDR3 in DNA: TGTGCCACCAGTGATGGGGTCGGTGAAAAACTGTTTTTT. Translated, it gives CATSDGVGEKLFF.

By proportion, this clonotype is medium-sized. This chain connects TRBV5-1 to TRBJ2-3; 10 bases are a match to TRBD2. The CDR3 length is 15 residues. Germline-derived CDR1 and CDR2 are SGHRS and YFSETQ. V was pared by 5 bases and J by 2 bases, with 5 bases of the junction left unmatched. The CDR3 sequence: CASSQLAGDTDTQYF. The CDR3 DNA is TGCGCCAGCAGTCAGCTAGCGGGAGACACAGATACGCAGTATTTT.

The sample holds a few counts of this clonotype. This chain joins TRBV20-1 and TRBJ2-5, with D possibly matching TRBD2 (6 bases). The ends were cut back, 1 base at V and 9 bases at J, with 21 bases in the middle. Germline lookup yields CDR1 DFQATT and CDR2 SNEGSKA (reference sequence). This CDR3 comprises 15 residues. This CDR3 is CSARVFSGHTEPQYF. The CDR3, as DNA: TGCAGTGCTAGAGTATTTAGCGGACACACGGAGCCCCAGTACTTC.

This clonotype is categorized as medium-sized (0.01 to 0.1%). The chain is built from TRBV11-2 and TRBJ2-5; D gene uncertain. The germline CDR1 and CDR2 sequences are SGHAT and FQNNGV. The CDR3 length is 18 residues. The V gene lost 0 bases and the J gene lost 5 bases, with 22 bases spanning the gap. The CDR3 bases are TGTGCCAGCAGCTTAGATTCGAGCAACACCGTCCCCGCGGAGACCCAGTACTTC. Residues: CASSLDSSNTVPAETQYF.

This clonotype was seen a handful of times. The rearrangement uses TRBV28 and TRBJ2-7, with D unresolved. Germline assignment: CDR1 MDHEN and CDR2 SYDVKM. This CDR3 is built from 16 residues. The ends were cut back, 2 bases at V and 0 bases at J, with 14 bases in the middle. The CDR3 region has the DNA TGTGCCAGCAGTTTAGAGATTGGGATGAACTCCTACGAGCAGTACTTC. This gives the protein CASSLEIGMNSYEQYF.

This clonotype was seen at least ten times. The chain combines TRBV20-1 with TRBJ2-3; 13 nucleotides agree with TRBD2. The germline gives CDR1 DFQATT, CDR2 SNEGSKA (reference sequence). J gave up 1 base and V 0 bases, and 7 bases lay outside the gene matches. CDR3 length: 18 amino acids. Here the CDR3 reads CSARDTSGRARGTDTQYF. For the CDR3, the DNA is TGCAGTGCTAGAGATACTAGCGGGAGGGCCCGGGGCACAGATACGCAGTATTTT.